This TCR beta chain appears in the sequencing data of a study of OX40 agonist ivuxolimab in advanced cancers. With regard to the full study: Ivuxolimab was a fully human IgG2 agonistic monoclonal antibody targeting the costimulatory receptor OX40 (CD134). Three dose-escalation patients achieved partial responses, one with hepatocellular carcinoma and two with cutaneous melanoma. Peripheral TCRbeta sequencing was intended to test whether TCR sequence diversity was altered and clonal T-cell expansion was caused by ivuxolimab. Prior anti-PD-1, anti-PD-L1 or anti-CTLA-4 therapy was permitted, and checkpoint inhibitors had been received by 40% to 50% of dose-escalation patients. The paper reports the monotherapy dose-escalation portion (N of about 54 patients) of the phase I ivuxolimab trial. A male proportion of around 81% and a mean age of approximately 62 years, ranging from roughly 23 to 90, were recorded for the dose-escalation cohort. Intravenous ivuxolimab was administered to patients every 2 weeks at six dose levels: 0.01, 0.1, 0.3, 1.5, 3 and 10 mg/kg. Among the roughly 52 dose-escalation patients, about 20 had hepatocellular carcinoma, 15 or so melanoma, 9 renal cell carcinoma and 9 head and neck cancer.

A remark on this clone: This receptor's antigen is unknown. Qualities for individual bases were not recorded, and no much larger clone is one base off.

CDR1 and CDR2 are read off the germline V gene (reference sequence) as MNHEY and SMNVEV. V is pared back by 3 bases and J by 0 bases, with 8 bases lying between the germline termini. The CDR3 sequence holds 14 residues, the cysteine and phenylalanine included. CDR3 DNA only is kept here, 42 bases in frame from base 1. The trial excluded patients who had a history of autoimmune disease or were on systemic immunosuppression. Peripheral blood for TCR sequencing was collected from all dose cohorts at baseline, on cycle 4 day 1, and on cycle 7 day 1. Samples came from an open-label, multicenter, first-in-human phase I dose-escalation trial of ivuxolimab. The trial enrolled adults with locally advanced or metastatic head and neck squamous cell, hepatocellular, melanoma or renal cell carcinoma. Before TCR sequencing, CD4+ T cells and CD8+ T cells were sorted from peripheral blood as separate populations.

General conclusions and limits of the study: At doses from 0.1 to 3.0 mg/kg, clonal expansion was seen in both CD4+ and CD8+ blood T cells between baseline and week 6. Low levels of normalized T-cell clonal expansion were also shown by some nonresponding patients. On average, CD8+ T cells showed more expanded clones than CD4+ T cells after ivuxolimab. The antigen specificity of the peripheral T cells that underwent clonal expansion was not determined. In partial responders in the 0.1-3.0 mg/kg groups, normalized peripheral clonal expansion was found to be among the lowest, especially among CD8+ T cells.

Genomic DNA was isolated from the sorted cells so that the TCRbeta CDR3 region could be sequenced. TCRbeta CDR3 regions were sequenced using the immunoSEQ Assay. TCRdb obtained this table from immuneACCESS and retained in-frame rearrangements with V and J assigned. These tables miss some clones; where compared with another copy, unresolved V genes account for less than half of the shortfall, and the remainder is unexplained. Across this sample there are some 80,000 clones, with about 91% seen only once. Jointly, the top ten make up 0.38% of the sample. Rearrangement joined TRBV27 to TRBJ1-1; TRBD1 is possibly the D segment (5 matching bases). Sequenced material: CD4+ or CD8+ T cells sorted from blood, taken in a trial of the OX40 agonist ivuxolimab. This TCR derives from an adult with an advanced solid tumor such as melanoma, head and neck, liver or kidney cancer. Read as DNA, the sequence is TGTGCCAGCAGTTTTGGGGGGTTGAACACTGAAGCTTTCTTT. It translates to CASSFGGLNTEAFF.